This passage covers 17 T cell receptor beta chains from one sample sequenced in a study of human T cells and chemical hapten exposure. Each CDR3 protein is one row after TCRdb ran MiXCR on the RACE reads. Of 90,000 to 140,000 distinct CDR3 sequences in the sample, under 35% were seen once. The time point: patch test 3, about 24 weeks after DPC sensitization. Specified treatment: therapeutic diphenylcyclopropenone sensitization with weekly scalp DPC. The source was whole blood, collected in connection with sensitization to the hapten diphenylcyclopropenone (DPC). Receptor source: a man in his forties or fifties with alopecia areata. Some clones in this sample may be carry-over from other donors' samples.

The chain joins TRBV27 to TRBJ1-2, with D perhaps matching TRBD1 (6 bases). Germline CDR1 MNHEY, CDR2 SMNVEV (reference sequence). This CDR3 is 15 amino acids long. With 6 bases removed from V and 0 bases from J, the gap between germline ends came to 14 bases. CDR3 protein: CASRVWGAANYGYTF. The DNA of the CDR3 is TGTGCCAGCAGGGTATGGGGGGCCGCTAACTATGGCTACACCTTC.

In its sample, this clonotype was seen a few times. The gene calls are TRBV2 and TRBJ1-4; TRBD1 aligns across 9 bases. Germline V gene data show CDR1 as SNHLY and CDR2 as FYNNEI. This CDR3 region has 14 residues. V lost 6 bases and J lost 7; bases outside the gene matches: 6. CDR3 sequence: CASSPGDRVEKLFF. In DNA, the CDR3 is TGTGCCAGCAGCCCTGGGGACAGGGTTGAAAAACTGTTTTTT.

The chain links TRBV3-1 to TRBJ2-5; D is perhaps TRBD2 (6 bases). The germline V gene encodes CDR1 LGHDT and CDR2 YNNKEL (reference sequence). V was trimmed by 6 bases and J by 5 bases, leaving 19 bases between them. The CDR3 sequence is 15 residues long. In DNA form, the CDR3 reads TGTGCCAGCAGTTGGCGGGGTCCCCCGTTGGAGACCCAGTACTTC. Amino acids: CASSWRGPPLETQYF.

The chain recombines TRBV6-5 with TRBJ1-2; D is possibly TRBD1 (6 bases). CDR1 is MNHEY, CDR2 SVGAGI, per germline. V lost 10 bases, J lost 5 bases, and 23 bases lay in between. The CDR3 runs 15 residues. The CDR3 DNA is TGTGCCATAAGGACGGCGTGGGGGCGCACATATGGCTACACCTTC. Its protein product is CAIRTAWGRTYGYTF.

As regards this clonotype: A much larger clone sits a single nucleotide away, making a read error possible. The V and J genes are TRBV29-1 and TRBJ2-1; maybe TRBD2 (6 bases). The germline V gene has CDR1 SQVTM and CDR2 ANQGSEA. CDR3 length equals 13 residues. CDR3 loop: CGADWRGGRVVFF. Written as DNA, the CDR3 is TGCGGCGCCGACTGGAGGGGAGGACGGGTGGTGTTCTTC.

In its sample, this clonotype was seen a few times. The chain joins TRBV5-4 to TRBJ1-4, with a tentative D call TRBD1 (6 bases). Germline V gene lookup returns CDR1 SGHNT and CDR2 YYREEE (reference sequence). CDR3 length: 14 residues. V was shortened by 4 bases and J by 5 bases, with 12 bases between the two germline ends. CDR3 amino acids: CASSPQGENEKLFF. The CDR3 region has the DNA TGTGCCAGCAGCCCACAGGGAGAGAATGAAAAACTGTTTTTT.

In nucleotides, the CDR3 is TGTGCCAGCAGCTTAGCAGAGACCAACTACAATGAGCAGTTCTTC. Protein product: CASSLAETNYNEQFF. This chain joins TRBV7-2 and TRBJ2-1; D unclear. Germline lookup yields CDR1 SGHTA and CDR2 FQGNSA. V was trimmed by 0 bases and J by 3 bases, leaving 9 bases between them. The CDR3 contains 15 residues.

CDR3 region: CATSRRLAGGPYEQFF. As DNA, the CDR3 is TGTGCCACCAGCAGAAGACTAGCGGGAGGGCCATATGAGCAGTTCTTC. The rearrangement joins TRBV15 to TRBJ2-1; TRBD2 agrees at 14 bases. CDR3 size: 16 residues. Germline V gives CDR1 LNHNV, CDR2 YYDKDF (reference sequence). Trimming took 2 bases from V and 8 from J; bases not matched to a gene: 5.

The V call is TRBV24-1, the J call TRBJ2-3, with 7 bases that match TRBD1. With V trimmed by 10 bases and J by 0 bases, 3 bases remained unmatched. The CDR3 has 13 residues. Germline V gives CDR1 KGHDR, CDR2 SFDVKD. CDR3 nucleotide sequence: TGTGCCACGCAGGGGGTCAGCACAGATACGCAGTATTTT. Its protein is CATQGVSTDTQYF.

The V call is TRBV7-6, the J call TRBJ2-2; 11 bases align to TRBD2. Germline V gives CDR1 SGHVS, CDR2 FNYEAQ. Trimming cost V 5 bases and J 4 bases; bases outside gene matches: 15. This CDR3 region has 19 residues. This CDR3 reads CASSPGVGLGTSGTGELFF. DNA of the CDR3: TGTGCCAGCAGCCCGGGCGTCGGGTTGGGGACTAGCGGCACCGGGGAGCTGTTTTTT. The full variable domain, in which reference TRBV7-6 and TRBJ2-2 provide the parts outside the CDR3, is GAGVSQSPRYKVTKRGQDVALRCDPISGHVSLYWYRQALGQGPEFLTYFNYEAQQDKSGLPNDRFSAERPEGSISTLTIQRTEQRDSAMYRCASSPGVGLGTSGTGELFFGEGSRLTVL.

A few counts support this clonotype. V and J are TRBV7-9 and TRBJ2-1; no firm D call. The CDR3 is 13 amino acids. From germline, CDR1 is SEHNR and CDR2 FQNEAQ (reference sequence). V lost 5 bases, J lost 9 bases, and 14 bases lay in between. Here the CDR3 DNA reads TGTGCCAGCAGCCTAGAGTCCGAGAGTGAGCAGTTCTTC. Translating it yields CASSLESESEQFF. Drawing the rest from reference TRBV7-9 and TRBJ2-1, the complete variable domain is DTGVSQNPRHKITKRGQNVTFRCDPISEHNRLYWYRQTLGQGPEFLTYFQNEAQLEKSRLLSDRFSAERPKGSFSTLEIQRTEQGDSAMYLCASSLESESEQFFGPGTRLTVL.

This chain links TRBV12-3 or TRBV12-4 with TRBJ1-2, with D possibly being TRBD1 (5 bases). V was clipped by 3 bases and J by 4 bases, with 9 bases between them. The CDR3 spans 13 residues. This chain's CDR3 is CASSFEGAYGYTF. As DNA, the CDR3 is TGTGCCAGCAGTTTCGAAGGGGCCTATGGCTACACCTTC.

V and J are TRBV7-9 and TRBJ1-1, with TRBD1 matching over 9 bases. CDR3 length equals 14 residues. Germline loops: CDR1 SEHNR, CDR2 FQNEAQ (reference sequence). With 4 bases clipped from V and 7 bases from J, the junction kept 7 bases outside the gene matches. In DNA form, the CDR3 reads TGTGCCAGCAGCTATCCGGGACAGGGTGTTGAAGCTTTCTTT. It yields the protein CASSYPGQGVEAFF.

A word on this clonotype: The junction does not match germline at one end; this may be a read error. The genes are TRBV6-2 or TRBV6-3 and TRBJ2-2; D remains unclear. CDR1 and CDR2 from the germline V gene are MNHEY and SVGEGT. This CDR3 is 14 amino acids long. The CDR3 loop reads CASSLSKNIGELFF. CDR3 bases: TGTGCCAGCAGTTTGAGCAAGAACATCGGGGAGCTGTTTTTT.

This clonotype was found a few times. V is TRBV7-9 and J is TRBJ1-2; 7 nucleotides match TRBD1. After removal of 5 bases from V and 4 bases from J, the junction contained 13 bases not matched to a gene. The CDR3 length is 16 residues. From germline, CDR1 is SEHNR and CDR2 FQNEAQ (reference sequence). This chain's CDR3 is CASSPTGQMISYGYTF. The DNA of the CDR3 is TGTGCCAGCAGCCCAACGGGACAGATGATTTCCTATGGCTACACCTTC.

V usage is TRBV6-2 or TRBV6-3 and J usage is TRBJ2-6; no reliable D call. The V end lost 6 bases, the J end lost 2 bases, and 8 bases lay between the germline ends. The germline V gene encodes CDR1 MNHEY and CDR2 SVGEGT. The CDR3 spans 14 residues. CDR3 in amino acids: CASSPPTGANVLTF. The CDR3 nucleotides read TGTGCCAGCAGCCCTCCCACTGGGGCCAACGTCCTGACTTTC.

The CDR3 loop is CASSESSSGLAKNIQYF. The CDR3, as DNA: TGTGCCAGCAGTGAGAGCAGTTCGGGCCTAGCCAAAAACATTCAGTACTTC. The chain recombines TRBV25-1 with TRBJ2-4, with D unresolved. Germline lookup yields CDR1 MGHDK and CDR2 SYGVNS. V was trimmed by 3 bases and J by 0 bases, leaving 15 bases between them. The CDR3 length is 17 residues. Full variable domain (outside the CDR3, taken from reference TRBV25-1 and TRBJ2-4): EADIYQTPRYLVIGTGKKITLECSQTMGHDKMYWYQQDPGMELHLIHYSYGVNSTEKGDLSSESTVSRIRTEHFPLTLESARPSHTSQYLCASSESSSGLAKNIQYFGAGTRLSVL.